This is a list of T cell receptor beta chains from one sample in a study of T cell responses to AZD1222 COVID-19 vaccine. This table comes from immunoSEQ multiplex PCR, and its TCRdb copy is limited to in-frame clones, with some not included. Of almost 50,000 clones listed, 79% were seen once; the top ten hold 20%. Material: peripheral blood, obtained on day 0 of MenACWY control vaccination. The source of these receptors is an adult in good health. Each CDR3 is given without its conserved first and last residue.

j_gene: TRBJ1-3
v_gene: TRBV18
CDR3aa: ASSLSGGYSGNTIY

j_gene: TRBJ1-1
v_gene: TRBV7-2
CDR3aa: ASSYSNTEAF

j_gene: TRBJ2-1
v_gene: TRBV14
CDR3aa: ASSLTSGSGYEQF

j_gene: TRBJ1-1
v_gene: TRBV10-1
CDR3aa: ASSRDSLTEAF

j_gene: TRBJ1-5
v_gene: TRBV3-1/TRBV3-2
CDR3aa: ASSHGSGGEQPQH

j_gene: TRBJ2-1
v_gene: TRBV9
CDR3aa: ASSLRMALGGNEQF

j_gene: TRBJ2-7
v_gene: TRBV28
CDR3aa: ASSFRTSGRSEQY

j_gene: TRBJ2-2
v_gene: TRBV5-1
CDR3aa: ASRGIQGATAGELF

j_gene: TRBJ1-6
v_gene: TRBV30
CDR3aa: AWSAKGNSPLH

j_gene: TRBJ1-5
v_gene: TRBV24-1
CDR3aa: ATSERGQFGNQPQH

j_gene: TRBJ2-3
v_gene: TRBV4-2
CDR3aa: ASSQVSFGGLDGTDTQY

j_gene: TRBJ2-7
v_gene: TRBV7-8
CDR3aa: ASSPVGGWYEQY

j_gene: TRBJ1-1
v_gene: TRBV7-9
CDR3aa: ASSQTVMNTEAF

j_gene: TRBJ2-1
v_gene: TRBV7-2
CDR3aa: ASSLRRSKSSYNEQF

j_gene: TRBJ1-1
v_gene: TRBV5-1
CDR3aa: ASSPDRGWTEAF

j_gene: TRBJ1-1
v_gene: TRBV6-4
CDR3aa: ASKLQDTNTEAF

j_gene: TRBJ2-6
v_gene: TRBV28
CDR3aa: ASSLLVSGANVLT

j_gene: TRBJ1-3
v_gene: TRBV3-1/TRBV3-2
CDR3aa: ASSRLRGGQGYGNTIY

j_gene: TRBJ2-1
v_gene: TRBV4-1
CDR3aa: ASSRAGLAVLGNEQF

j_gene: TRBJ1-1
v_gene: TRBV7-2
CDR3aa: ASSAGQGYTEAF

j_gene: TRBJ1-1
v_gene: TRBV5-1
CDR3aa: ASSLATVNTEAF